This T cell receptor (beta chain) was found in a study of control samples from healthy donors and cancer patients. Generated by immunoSEQ multiplex PCR, the TCRdb table keeps only in-frame clones and is missing some. The table includes 170,000 or so clones, over 80% detected once. The sample comprised blood. The sequence derives from a young man in good health.

The CDR3 loop is CASRGPPGRQMGGYTF. The CDR3 bases are TGTGCCAGCAGAGGCCCCCCGGGACGGCAAATGGGTGGCTACACCTTC. V usage is TRBV2 and J usage is TRBJ1-2; the D gene is possibly TRBD1 (5 bases). Germline lookup yields CDR1 SNHLY and CDR2 FYNNEI. V lost 6 bases and J 7 bases, leaving 24 bases between the germline ends. This CDR3 region has 16 residues.